A selection of T cell receptor beta chains follows, all from one sample in a study of identical twins. TCRdb itself ran the 5' RACE reads through MiXCR, one entry per CDR3 protein. Found here are around 670,000 distinct CDR3 sequences, approximately 6.1% of them singletons; the top ten hold approximately 1.6%. The sample consisted of naive T cells sorted from blood. The receptors were sampled from a man younger than 35 in good health. Both conserved end residues are part of each CDR3. The D gene is left open where the match is weak. Only part of the rows carry a size: once, few, many, or a class if the clone is expanded.

j_call d_call clone_size v_call cdr3_nt cdr3_aa
TRBJ1-3 TRBD1 - TRBV18 TGTGCCAGCTCACCACCGGGACAGAAAAGCTCTGGAAACACCATATATTTT CASSPPGQKSSGNTIYF
TRBJ1-6 - many TRBV20-1 TGCAGTGCCTCCCACGGGGCGAATTCACCCCTCCACTTT CSASHGANSPLHF
TRBJ2-4 - few TRBV20-1 TGCAGTGCTAGCGGGACTCTGGGAAACATTCAGTACTTC CSASGTLGNIQYF
TRBJ2-3 TRBD2 few TRBV18 TGTGCCAGCTCACCACTAACCCTGGCTAGCGGTAGCACAGATACGCAGTATTTT CASSPLTLASGSTDTQYF
TRBJ2-3 - - TRBV6-2/TRBV6-3 TGTGCCAGCAGTAGAGACTTGGATACGCAGTATTTT CASSRDLDTQYF
TRBJ2-4 - many TRBV6-1 TGTGCCAGCAGTCTATCCACAGGGAAGGGAGACATTCAGTACTTC CASSLSTGKGDIQYF
TRBJ2-7 - few TRBV12-5 TGTGCTAGTTCCCCAAGGAATGTCTACGAGCAGTACTTC CASSPRNVYEQYF
TRBJ2-3 - - TRBV6-5 TGTGCCAGCAGCCAAGAGGGTTTAGAGTATTTT CASSQEGLEYF
TRBJ1-2 - - TRBV3-1 TGTGCCAGCAGCCAAGATTCAGGGCCCACTTTT CASSQDSGPTF
TRBJ2-7 - few TRBV7-6 TGTGCCAGCAGCTCAATAGCGGCACCGGGCAGCGAGCAGTACTTC CASSSIAAPGSEQYF
TRBJ2-2 TRBD1 - TRBV29-1 TGCAGCATACGGGACAGGGGGCCGGGCACCGGGGAGCTGTTTTTT CSIRDRGPGTGELFF
TRBJ1-4 - many TRBV5-5 TGTGCCAGCAGCCGGGTCGGTGACAGGAGTAGTGAAAAACTGTTTTTT CASSRVGDRSSEKLFF
TRBJ2-7 TRBD2 few TRBV20-1 TGCAGTGCTCTAGTCCCTAGCGGGAGTGCCTACGAGCAGTACTTC CSALVPSGSAYEQYF
TRBJ1-5 - few TRBV4-2 TGTGCCAGCAGCCCAGGCGGGGGGGCTGGGGGTCAGCCCCAGCATTTT CASSPGGGAGGQPQHF
TRBJ1-5 TRBD1 few TRBV4-3 TGCGCCAGCAGCCTAGGACAGGGACTTGATCAGCCCCAGCATTTT CASSLGQGLDQPQHF
TRBJ1-2 - many TRBV6-2/TRBV6-3 TGTGCCAGCAGTCGGACACCCTCTAACTATGGCTACACCTTC CASSRTPSNYGYTF
TRBJ2-5 - many TRBV11-3 TGTGCCAGCAGCTCCGTTCTCAGCCTCCAAGAGACCCAGTACTTC CASSSVLSLQETQYF
TRBJ2-5 - - TRBV3-1 TGTGCCAGCAGCCAAGATCCCCCGGGGTGGGAGACCCAGTACTTC CASSQDPPGWETQYF
TRBJ2-3 TRBD2 - TRBV10-1 TGCGCCAGCACCCCTAGCGGGAGGACAAGAGATACGCAGTATTTT CASTPSGRTRDTQYF
TRBJ2-1 TRBD2 many TRBV10-3 TGTGCCATCAGTGAGTCTTTAGCGGGCTTCTACAATGAGCAGTTCTTC CAISESLAGFYNEQFF
TRBJ1-2 - many TRBV12-3/TRBV12-4 TGTGCCAGCAGTTTGGGCCTTGGCTACACCTTC CASSLGLGYTF
TRBJ1-4 - - TRBV7-2 TGTGCCAGCAGCTTAGACCCCCATAAACTGTTTTTT CASSLDPHKLFF
TRBJ2-5 - few TRBV6-1 TGTGCCAGCACCCTAGGGAAGGCTTCAGAGACCCAGTACTTC CASTLGKASETQYF
TRBJ1-1 - many TRBV29-1 TGCAGCGTACCGACCGGTCCTGAAGCTTTCTTT CSVPTGPEAFF
TRBJ2-7 - many TRBV7-2 TGTGCCAGCAGCATAGACAGGAGCTCCTACGAGCAGTACTTC CASSIDRSSYEQYF
TRBJ1-1 - once TRBV14 TGTGCCAGCAGCCAAGATCGGGGGGCAGAAGCTTTCTTT CASSQDRGAEAFF
TRBJ2-1 TRBD2 few TRBV5-1 TGCGCCAGCAGCCAACTCGCGGGAGCGGGGAATGAGCAGTTCTTC CASSQLAGAGNEQFF
TRBJ2-1 - few TRBV6-2/TRBV6-3 TGTGCCAGCAGCCTGTTTGGGTCGGATGAGCAGTTCTTC CASSLFGSDEQFF
TRBJ2-1 - many TRBV5-1 TGCGCCAGCAGCCTCCCGTCGGGTGAGCAGTTCTTC CASSLPSGEQFF
TRBJ2-5 - few TRBV9 TGTGCCAGCAGCGTAGGATTAGGAGAAGAGACCCAGTACTTC CASSVGLGEETQYF
TRBJ2-5 TRBD2 few TRBV7-2 TGTGCCAGCAGCCACGCACTAGCGGGAGGGCCGGGAGAGACCCAGTACTTC CASSHALAGGPGETQYF
TRBJ2-1 - many TRBV10-3 TGTGCCAGCCTAGCGGACAGTGGGAATGAGCAGTTCTTC CASLADSGNEQFF
TRBJ2-1 - few TRBV7-9 TGTGCCAGCAGCCCTCATGGCATGGGGACCTACAATGAGCAGTTCTTC CASSPHGMGTYNEQFF
TRBJ2-7 - - TRBV27 TGTGCCAGCAGTTCGGCAGGGTCGGACGAGCAGTACTTC CASSSAGSDEQYF
TRBJ2-3 - many TRBV7-8 TGTGCCAGCCAGCTTATGAGGGAGCGCACAGATACGCAGTATTTT CASQLMRERTDTQYF
TRBJ2-7 TRBD2 many TRBV4-3 TGCGCCAGCAGCCAAGGGACTAGCGGGAGTGAGGAGCAGTACTTC CASSQGTSGSEEQYF
TRBJ2-7 TRBD1 - TRBV4-2 TGTGCCAGCAGCCAAGCCGGGACAGCGAGCTCCTACGAGCAGTACTTC CASSQAGTASSYEQYF
TRBJ2-1 TRBD1 many TRBV12-3/TRBV12-4 TGTGCCAGCAGTGCCCGACAGGGCTACTACAATGAGCAGTTCTTC CASSARQGYYNEQFF
TRBJ1-1 - many TRBV18 TGTGCCAGCTCACCAGGGTCGCTGGGAGCTTTCTTT CASSPGSLGAFF
TRBJ1-5 - few TRBV20-1 TGCAGTGCTAGAGATGAAGCCAAGGGGTTTAGCAATCAGCCCCAGCATTTT CSARDEAKGFSNQPQHF
TRBJ1-2 - few TRBV20-1 TGCAGTGCTAGCCCCAGGGACCCCATCAACTATGGCTACACCTTC CSASPRDPINYGYTF
TRBJ2-1 TRBD1 - TRBV15 TGTGCCACCAGCGGCCCGGGACAGAGCTCCTACAATGAGCAGTTCTTC CATSGPGQSSYNEQFF
TRBJ2-5 - - TRBV27 TGTGCCAGCGGTGGGGTAGTGACCCAGTACTTC CASGGVVTQYF
TRBJ2-1 - few TRBV25-1 TGTGCCAGCAGACACCTTCTTCTCGATGAGCAGTTCTTC CASRHLLLDEQFF
TRBJ2-2 - few TRBV20-1 TGCAGTGCTCGACAGGTTAATCGGGTCGGGGAGCTGTTTTTT CSARQVNRVGELFF
TRBJ2-1 TRBD1 few TRBV5-5 TGTGCCAGCAGCGAGGCGACAGGGGAGTACAATGAGCAGTTCTTC CASSEATGEYNEQFF
TRBJ1-2 - many TRBV12-3/TRBV12-4 TGTGCCAGCAGTCCCCCCGAGGGTGTTGGCTACACCTTC CASSPPEGVGYTF
TRBJ2-1 TRBD1 - TRBV5-6 TGTGCCAGCAGCTTTTGGGACAGGGATATGAGTGAGCAGTTCTTC CASSFWDRDMSEQFF
TRBJ2-5 - many TRBV20-1 TGCAGTGCGGGGCTAAACAAGGAGACCCAGTACTTC CSAGLNKETQYF
TRBJ2-1 TRBD2 few TRBV7-9 TGTGCCAGCAGCCCCAGCCCGGGACTAGCAGAATACAATGAGCAGTTCTTC CASSPSPGLAEYNEQFF
TRBJ2-1 - many TRBV7-2 TGTGCCAGCAGCTTGGACCTCACGGTTGAGCAGTTCTTC CASSLDLTVEQFF
TRBJ1-1 TRBD1 many TRBV6-1 TGTGCCACCATATTCCGGGACAGGGGAAGAAATACTGAAGCTTTCTTT CATIFRDRGRNTEAFF
TRBJ1-5 - few TRBV9 TGTGCCAGCAGCAACCGGGACAAAGGGGTACTAAACAATCAGCCCCAGCATTTT CASSNRDKGVLNNQPQHF
TRBJ2-1 TRBD2 - TRBV4-2 TGTGCCAGCAGCCCCTCTAGCGGGAGCCCTAGGGGGAATAAGCAGTTCTTC CASSPSSGSPRGNKQFF